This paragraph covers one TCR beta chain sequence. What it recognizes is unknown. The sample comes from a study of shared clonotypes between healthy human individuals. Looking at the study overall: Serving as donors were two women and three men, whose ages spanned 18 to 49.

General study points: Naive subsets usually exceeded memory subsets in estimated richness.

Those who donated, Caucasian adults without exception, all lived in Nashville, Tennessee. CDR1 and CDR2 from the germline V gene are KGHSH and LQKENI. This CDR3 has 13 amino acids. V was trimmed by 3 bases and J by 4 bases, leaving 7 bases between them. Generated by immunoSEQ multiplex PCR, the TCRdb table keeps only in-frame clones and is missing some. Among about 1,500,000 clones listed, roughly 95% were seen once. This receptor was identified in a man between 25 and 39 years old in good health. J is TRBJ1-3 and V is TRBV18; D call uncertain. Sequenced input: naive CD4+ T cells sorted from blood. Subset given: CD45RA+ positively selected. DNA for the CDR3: TGTGCCAGCTCACCCCCCTCCGGAAACACCATATATTTT. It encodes CASSPPSGNTIYF.